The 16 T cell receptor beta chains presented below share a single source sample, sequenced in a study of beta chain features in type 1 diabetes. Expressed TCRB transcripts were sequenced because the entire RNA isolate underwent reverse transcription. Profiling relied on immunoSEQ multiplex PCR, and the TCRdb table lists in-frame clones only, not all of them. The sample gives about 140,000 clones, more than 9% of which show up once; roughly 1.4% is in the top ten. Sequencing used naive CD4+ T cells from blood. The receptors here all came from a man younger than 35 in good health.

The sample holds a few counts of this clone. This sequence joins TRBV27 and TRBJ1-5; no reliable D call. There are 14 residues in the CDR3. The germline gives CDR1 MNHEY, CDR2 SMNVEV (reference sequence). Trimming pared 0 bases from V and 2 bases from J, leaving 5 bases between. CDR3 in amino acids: CASSLSGGNQPQHF. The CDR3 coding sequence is TGTGCCAGCAGTTTATCCGGGGGCAATCAGCCCCAGCATTTT.

For the CDR3, the DNA is TGTGCCAGCAGTCCACGACAGGGCGTCGGCTACACCTTC. It codes for CASSPRQGVGYTF. The chain uses TRBV6-5 and TRBJ1-2; 7 nucleotides match TRBD1. V gave up 5 bases and J gave up 8 bases; unmatched junction bases: 8. This CDR3 has 13 residues. CDR1 and CDR2 from the germline V gene are MNHEY and SVGAGI.

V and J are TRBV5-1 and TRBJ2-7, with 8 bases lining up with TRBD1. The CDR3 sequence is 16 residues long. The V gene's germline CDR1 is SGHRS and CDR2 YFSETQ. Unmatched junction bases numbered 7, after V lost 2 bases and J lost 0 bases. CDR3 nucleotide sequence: TGCGCCAGCAGCTTTTTGGGGACAGGCAGCTCCTACGAGCAGTACTTC. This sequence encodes CASSFLGTGSSYEQYF.

CDR3 protein: CASYPETGGVQPQHF. The CDR3 nucleotides are TGTGCCAGCTACCCCGAGACAGGGGGCGTTCAGCCCCAGCATTTT. This chain connects TRBV28 to TRBJ1-5; 10 bases line up with TRBD1. The V gene end was trimmed by 8 bases and the J gene end by 6 bases; junction bases not matched to a gene: 10. The CDR3 is 15 residues long. Germline V gene data show CDR1 as MDHEN and CDR2 as SYDVKM.

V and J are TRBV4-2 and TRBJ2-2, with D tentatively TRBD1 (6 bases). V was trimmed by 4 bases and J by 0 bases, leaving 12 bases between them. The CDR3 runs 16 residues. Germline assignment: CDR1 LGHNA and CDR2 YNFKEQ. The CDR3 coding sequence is TGTGCCAGCAGCCCGCACCGGGACACGAACACCGGGGAGCTGTTTTTT. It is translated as CASSPHRDTNTGELFF.

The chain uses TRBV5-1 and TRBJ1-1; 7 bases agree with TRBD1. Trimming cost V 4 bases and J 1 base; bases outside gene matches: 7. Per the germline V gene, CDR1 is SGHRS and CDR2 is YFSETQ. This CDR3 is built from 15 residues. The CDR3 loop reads CASSLRQGGNTEAFF. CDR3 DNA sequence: TGCGCCAGCAGCCTACGACAGGGCGGGAACACTGAAGCTTTCTTT.

CDR3 region: CASSPRGDAYEQYF. CDR3 nucleotide sequence: TGTGCCAGCAGCCCCCGGGGAGACGCTTACGAGCAGTACTTC. The V call is TRBV7-3, the J call TRBJ2-7; D is perhaps TRBD2 (5 bases). The CDR3 is made up of 14 amino acids. Trimming took 5 bases from V and 4 from J, leaving 15 bases between them. Germline CDR1 SGHTA, CDR2 FQGTGA.

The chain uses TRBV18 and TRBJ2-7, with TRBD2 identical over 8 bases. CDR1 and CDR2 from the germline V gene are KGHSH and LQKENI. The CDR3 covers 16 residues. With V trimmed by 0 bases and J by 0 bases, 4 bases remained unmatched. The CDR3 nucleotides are TGTGCCAGCTCACCACCCGTAGCGGGGAGCTCCTACGAGCAGTACTTC. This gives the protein CASSPPVAGSSYEQYF.

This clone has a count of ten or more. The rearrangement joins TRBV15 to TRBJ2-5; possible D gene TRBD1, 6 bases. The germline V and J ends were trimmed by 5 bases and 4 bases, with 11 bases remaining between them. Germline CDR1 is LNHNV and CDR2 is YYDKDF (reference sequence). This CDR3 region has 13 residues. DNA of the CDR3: TGTGCCACCAGCGGTCCCAGGGGAGAGACCCAGTACTTC. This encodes CATSGPRGETQYF.

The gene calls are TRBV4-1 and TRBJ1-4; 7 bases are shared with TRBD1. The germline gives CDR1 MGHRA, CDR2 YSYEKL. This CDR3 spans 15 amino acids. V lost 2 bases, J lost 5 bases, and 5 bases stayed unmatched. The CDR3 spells CASSQSPGQNEKLFF. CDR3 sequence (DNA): TGCGCCAGCAGCCAATCTCCGGGACAGAATGAAAAACTGTTTTTT.

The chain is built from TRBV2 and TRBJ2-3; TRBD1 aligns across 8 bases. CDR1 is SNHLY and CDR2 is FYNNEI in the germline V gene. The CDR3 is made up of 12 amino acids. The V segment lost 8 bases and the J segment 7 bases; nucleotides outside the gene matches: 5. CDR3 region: CASGDRGNTQYF. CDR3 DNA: TGTGCCAGCGGAGACAGGGGAAATACGCAGTATTTT.

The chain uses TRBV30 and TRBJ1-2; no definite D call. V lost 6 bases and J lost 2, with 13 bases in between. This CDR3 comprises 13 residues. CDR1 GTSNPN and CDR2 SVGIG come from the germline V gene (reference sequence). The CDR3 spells CACSPRGNYGYTF. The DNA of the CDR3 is TGTGCCTGCTCCCCCAGAGGGAACTATGGCTACACCTTC.

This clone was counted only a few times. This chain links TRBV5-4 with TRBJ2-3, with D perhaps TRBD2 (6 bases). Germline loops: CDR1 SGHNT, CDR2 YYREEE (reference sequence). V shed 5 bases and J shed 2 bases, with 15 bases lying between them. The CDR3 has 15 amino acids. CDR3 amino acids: CASSISAGHTDTQYF. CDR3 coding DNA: TGTGCCAGCAGTATAAGCGCGGGGCACACAGATACGCAGTATTTT.

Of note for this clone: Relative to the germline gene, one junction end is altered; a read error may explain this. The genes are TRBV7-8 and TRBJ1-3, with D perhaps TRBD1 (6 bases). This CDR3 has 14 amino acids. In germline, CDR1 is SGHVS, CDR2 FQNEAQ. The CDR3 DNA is TGTGCCAGCACCCCGGACAGTACGGGAATCACCATATATTTT. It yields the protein CASTPDSTGITIYF.

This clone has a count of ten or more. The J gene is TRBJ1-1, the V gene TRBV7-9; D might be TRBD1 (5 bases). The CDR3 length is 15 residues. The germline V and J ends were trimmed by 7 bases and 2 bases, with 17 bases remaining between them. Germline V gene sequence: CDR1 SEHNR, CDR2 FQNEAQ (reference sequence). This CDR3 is CASIPMGGINTEAFF. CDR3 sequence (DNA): TGTGCCAGCATCCCTATGGGGGGGATAAACACTGAAGCTTTCTTT.

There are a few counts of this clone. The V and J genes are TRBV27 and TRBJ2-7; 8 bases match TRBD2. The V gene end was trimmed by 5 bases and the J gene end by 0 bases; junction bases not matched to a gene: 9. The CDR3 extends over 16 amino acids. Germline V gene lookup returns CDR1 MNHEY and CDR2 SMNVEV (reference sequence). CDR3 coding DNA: TGTGCCAGCAGTCTGGGCGGGGGGCCTTTCTCCTACGAGCAGTACTTC. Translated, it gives CASSLGGGPFSYEQYF.